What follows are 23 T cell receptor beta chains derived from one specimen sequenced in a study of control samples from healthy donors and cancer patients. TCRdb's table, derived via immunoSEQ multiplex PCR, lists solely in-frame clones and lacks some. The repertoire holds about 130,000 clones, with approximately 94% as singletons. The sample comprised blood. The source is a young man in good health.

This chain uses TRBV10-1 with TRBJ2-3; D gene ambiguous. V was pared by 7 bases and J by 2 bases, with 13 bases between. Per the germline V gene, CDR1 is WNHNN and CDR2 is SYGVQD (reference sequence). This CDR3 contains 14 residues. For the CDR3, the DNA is TGCGCCAGCAATAAGACTCGAAACACAGATACGCAGTATTTT. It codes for CASNKTRNTDTQYF.

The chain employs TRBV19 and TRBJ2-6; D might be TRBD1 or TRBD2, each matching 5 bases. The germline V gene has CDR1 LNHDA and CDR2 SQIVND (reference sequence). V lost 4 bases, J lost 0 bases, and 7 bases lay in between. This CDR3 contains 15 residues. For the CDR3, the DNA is TGTGCCAGTAGTACAGGGACCTCTGGGGCCAACGTCCTGACTTTC. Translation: CASSTGTSGANVLTF.

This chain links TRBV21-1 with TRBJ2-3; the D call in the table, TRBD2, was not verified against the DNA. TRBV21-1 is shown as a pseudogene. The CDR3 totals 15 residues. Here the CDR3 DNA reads TGTGCCAGCAGCAAAGGCAGCGCCGGCACAGATACGCAGTATTTT. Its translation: CASSKGSAGTDTQYF.

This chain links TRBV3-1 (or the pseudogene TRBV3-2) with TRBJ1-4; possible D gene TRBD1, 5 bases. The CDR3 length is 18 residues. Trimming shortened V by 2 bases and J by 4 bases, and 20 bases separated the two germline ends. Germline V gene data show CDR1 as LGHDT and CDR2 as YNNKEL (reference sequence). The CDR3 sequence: CASSQSTGTAGINEKLFF. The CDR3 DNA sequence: TGTGCCAGCAGCCAATCAACCGGGACGGCTGGTATTAATGAAAAACTGTTTTTT.

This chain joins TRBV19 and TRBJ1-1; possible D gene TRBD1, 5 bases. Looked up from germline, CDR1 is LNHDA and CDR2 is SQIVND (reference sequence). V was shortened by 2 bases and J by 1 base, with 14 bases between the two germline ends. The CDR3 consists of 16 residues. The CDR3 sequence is CASSIMGQLSNTEAFF. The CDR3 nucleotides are TGTGCCAGTAGTATAATGGGGCAACTCTCGAACACTGAAGCTTTCTTT.

As DNA, the CDR3 is TGCGCCAGCAGCCAAACCACCATACCGGGACGGGGGGCAGAGACCCAGTACTTC. It is translated as CASSQTTIPGRGAETQYF. V and J are TRBV4-1 and TRBJ2-5; maybe TRBD2 (7 bases). The V gene's germline CDR1 is MGHRA and CDR2 YSYEKL. This CDR3 has 18 amino acids. Deletions cut 2 bases from V and 4 bases from J, with 23 bases between.

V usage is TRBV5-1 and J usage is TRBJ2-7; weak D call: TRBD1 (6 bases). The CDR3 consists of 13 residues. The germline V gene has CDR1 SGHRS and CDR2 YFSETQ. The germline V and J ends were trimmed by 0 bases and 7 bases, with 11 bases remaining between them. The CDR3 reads CASSLGPDREQYF. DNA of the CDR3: TGCGCCAGCAGCTTGGGGCCCGACAGGGAGCAGTACTTC. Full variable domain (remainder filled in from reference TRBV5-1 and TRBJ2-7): KAGVTQTPRYLIKTRGQQVTLSCSPISGHRSVSWYQQTPGQGLQFLFEYFSETQRNKGNFPGRFSGRQFSNSRSEMNVSTLELGDSALYLCASSLGPDREQYFGPGTRLTVT.

CDR3 coding DNA: TGCGCCAGCAGCCACCAACTTGGGATGAACACTGAAGCTTTCTTT. It encodes CASSHQLGMNTEAFF. V is TRBV4-1 and J is TRBJ1-1; D not certain. CDR3 size: 15 residues. V was cut by 3 bases and J by 0 bases, with 11 bases left in between. Germline-derived CDR1 and CDR2 are MGHRA and YSYEKL.

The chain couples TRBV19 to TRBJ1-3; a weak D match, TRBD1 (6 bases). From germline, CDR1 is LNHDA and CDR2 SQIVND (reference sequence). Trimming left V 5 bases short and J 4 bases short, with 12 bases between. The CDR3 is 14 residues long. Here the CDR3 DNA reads TGTGCCAGTAGTGCCGGGACAATAGGAAACACCATATATTTT. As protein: CASSAGTIGNTIYF.

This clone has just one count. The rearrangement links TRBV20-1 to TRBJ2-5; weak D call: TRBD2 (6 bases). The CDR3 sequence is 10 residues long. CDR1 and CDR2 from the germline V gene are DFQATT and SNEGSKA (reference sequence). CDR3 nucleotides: TGCAGCGTAGGAGGGGAGACCCAGTACTTC. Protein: CSVGGETQYF.

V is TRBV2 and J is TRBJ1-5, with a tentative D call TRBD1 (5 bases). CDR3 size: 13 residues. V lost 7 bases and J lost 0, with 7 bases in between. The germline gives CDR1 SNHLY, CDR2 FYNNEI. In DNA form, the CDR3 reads TGTGCCAGCAAAGGGGATAGCAATCAGCCCCAGCATTTT. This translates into CASKGDSNQPQHF.

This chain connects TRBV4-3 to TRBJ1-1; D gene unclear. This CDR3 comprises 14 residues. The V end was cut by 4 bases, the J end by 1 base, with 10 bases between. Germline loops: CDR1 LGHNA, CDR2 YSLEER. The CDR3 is CASSRRAENTEAFF. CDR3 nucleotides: TGCGCCAGCAGCCGAAGGGCAGAGAACACTGAAGCTTTCTTT.

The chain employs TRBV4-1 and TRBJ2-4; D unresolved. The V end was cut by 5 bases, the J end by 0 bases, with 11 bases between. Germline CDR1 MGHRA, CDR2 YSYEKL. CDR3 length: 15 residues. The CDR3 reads CASSFRTLAKNIQYF. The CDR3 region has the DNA TGCGCCAGCAGCTTCCGGACGTTAGCCAAAAACATTCAGTACTTC.

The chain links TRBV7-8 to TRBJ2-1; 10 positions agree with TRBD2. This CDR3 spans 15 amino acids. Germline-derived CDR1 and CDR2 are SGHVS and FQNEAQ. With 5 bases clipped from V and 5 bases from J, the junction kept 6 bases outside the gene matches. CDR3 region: CASSPLAGAHNEQFF. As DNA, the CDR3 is TGTGCCAGCAGCCCGCTAGCGGGGGCCCACAATGAGCAGTTCTTC.

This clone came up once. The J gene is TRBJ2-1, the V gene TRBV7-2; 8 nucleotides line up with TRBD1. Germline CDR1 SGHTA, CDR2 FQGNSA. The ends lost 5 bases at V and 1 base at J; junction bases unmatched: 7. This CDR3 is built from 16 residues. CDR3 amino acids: CASSTFTGGSYNEQFF. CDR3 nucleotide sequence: TGTGCCAGCAGCACCTTCACAGGGGGTTCCTACAATGAGCAGTTCTTC.

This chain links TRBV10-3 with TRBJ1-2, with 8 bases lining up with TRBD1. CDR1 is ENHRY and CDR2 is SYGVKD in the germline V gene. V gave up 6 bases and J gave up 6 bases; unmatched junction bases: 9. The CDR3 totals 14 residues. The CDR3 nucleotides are TGTGCCATCAGGACGGACAGGGAAGCTGATGGCTACACCTTC. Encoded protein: CAIRTDREADGYTF.

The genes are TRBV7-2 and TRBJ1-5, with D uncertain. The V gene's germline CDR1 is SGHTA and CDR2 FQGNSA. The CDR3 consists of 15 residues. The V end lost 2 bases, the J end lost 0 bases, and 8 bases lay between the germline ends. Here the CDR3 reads CASSLFGGSNQPQHF. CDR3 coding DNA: TGTGCCAGCAGCTTATTTGGAGGTAGCAATCAGCCCCAGCATTTT.

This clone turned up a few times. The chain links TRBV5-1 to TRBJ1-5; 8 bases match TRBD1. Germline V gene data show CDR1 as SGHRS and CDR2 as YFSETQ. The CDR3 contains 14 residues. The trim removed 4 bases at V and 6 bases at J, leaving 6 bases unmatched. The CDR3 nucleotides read TGCGCCAGCAGCCTTGGACAGGGAAGTCAGCCCCAGCATTTT. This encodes CASSLGQGSQPQHF.

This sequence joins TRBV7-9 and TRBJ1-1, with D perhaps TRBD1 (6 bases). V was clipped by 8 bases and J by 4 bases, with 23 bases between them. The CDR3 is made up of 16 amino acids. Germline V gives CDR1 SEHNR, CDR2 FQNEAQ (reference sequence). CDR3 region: CASFRQDDLGGTEAFF. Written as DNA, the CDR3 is TGTGCCAGCTTCCGACAGGACGACCTTGGAGGCACTGAAGCTTTCTTT.

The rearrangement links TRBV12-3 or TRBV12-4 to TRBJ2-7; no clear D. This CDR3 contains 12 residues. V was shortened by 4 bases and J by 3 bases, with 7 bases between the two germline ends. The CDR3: CASSSQHYEQYF. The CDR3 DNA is TGTGCCAGCAGTTCACAACACTACGAGCAGTACTTC.

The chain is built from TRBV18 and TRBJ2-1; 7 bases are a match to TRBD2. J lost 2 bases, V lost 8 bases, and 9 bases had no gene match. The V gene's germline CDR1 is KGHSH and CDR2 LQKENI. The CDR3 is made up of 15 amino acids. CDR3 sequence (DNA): TGTGCCAGCCTTAGGAGCGGGGCAACCTACAATGAGCAGTTCTTC. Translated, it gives CASLRSGATYNEQFF.

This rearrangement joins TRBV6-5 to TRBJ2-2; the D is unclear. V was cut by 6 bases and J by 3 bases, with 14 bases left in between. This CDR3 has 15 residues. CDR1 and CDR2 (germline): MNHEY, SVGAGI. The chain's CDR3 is CASSRGPGHTGELFF. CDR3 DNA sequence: TGTGCCAGCAGCCGTGGACCGGGCCACACCGGGGAGCTGTTTTTT.

DNA of the CDR3: TGTGCCAGCACTCTGGAGGGGGCGGACCAAGAGACCCAGTACTTC. This encodes CASTLEGADQETQYF. The chain joins TRBV2 to TRBJ2-5, with TRBD1 as a possible D gene (7 bases). Trimming removed 7 bases at V and 0 bases at J, with 15 bases between. Germline-derived CDR1 and CDR2 are SNHLY and FYNNEI. This CDR3 contains 15 residues.